A selection of T cell receptor beta chains follows, all from one sample in a study of blood T cells in healthy people across ages. A single record per CDR3 protein comes from TCRdb applying MiXCR to the 5' RACE reads. The profile covers almost 550,000 distinct CDR3 sequences, with 24% appearing a single time and roughly 9% taken by the ten largest. The data also belong to a second study, concerning T cells of mothers and their children.

Sequencing was done on a sample of blood. The origin of the receptors is a boy younger than 18 in good health. CDR3s include the opening cysteine and the closing phenylalanine or tryptophan.

>TRBV7-3|TRBJ2-6
CASSNQGANVLTF
>TRBV5-1|TRBJ2-1
CASSLVYNEQFF
>TRBV14|TRBJ2-1
CASSQERQQFF
>TRBV28|TRBJ1-4
CASSLSPGTNEKLFF
>TRBV5-1|TRBJ2-5
CASSSASGAETQYF
>TRBV7-2|TRBJ2-1
CASSLGSRWEASSYNEQFF
>TRBV20-1|TRBJ2-2
CSAPATSGAGELFF
>TRBV12-3/TRBV12-4|TRBJ1-5
CASSFVSRNQPQHF
>TRBV5-5|.
CANSFTSGGIYEQYF
>TRBV10-3|TRBJ2-3
CAISFGLASTDTQYF
>TRBV7-2|TRBJ1-1
CASSLAGRGQGYGTEAFF
>TRBV12-3/TRBV12-4|TRBJ1-1
CASSLKDTEAFF
>TRBV5-1|TRBJ2-4
CASTSGIAKNIQYF
>TRBV16|TRBJ1-1
CASSPLIAQGTEAFF
>TRBV5-1|TRBJ1-4
CASSKTEQNEKLFF
>TRBV29-1|TRBJ2-3
CSVDTGTATQYF
>TRBV6-6|.
CASSATGSQTDEQYF
>TRBV4-1|TRBJ2-5
CASSQPGQEPYAETQYF
>TRBV7-2|TRBJ2-3
CASSPVTTGDWAKYF
>TRBV4-1|TRBJ2-5
CASSQHVATGATQETQYF
>TRBV11-1|TRBJ1-2
CASSERQGNGYTF
>TRBV21-1|TRBJ1-1
CAIWYRDAEAFF
>TRBV20-1|TRBJ1-3
CSATQGAGNTIYF
>TRBV5-6|TRBJ2-1
CASSFSTAPSSYNEQFF
>TRBV6-5|TRBJ1-2
CASTAQGADGYTF
>TRBV7-2|TRBJ2-3
CASSLVPLAGGLTDTQYF
>TRBV4-3|TRBJ1-1
CASSQDDGAEAFF
>TRBV18|TRBJ2-7
CASSPRLAGSSYEQYF
>TRBV27|TRBJ1-3
CASSPRTGVGNTIYF
>TRBV28|TRBJ1-2
CASTNSVLDYGYTF
>TRBV6-1|TRBJ2-7
CASRRTGWDEQYF
>TRBV6-1|TRBJ1-2
CASSEQTGGNGYTF
>TRBV28|TRBJ2-7
CASSLYSYEQYF
>TRBV25-1|TRBJ2-3
CASSVPGGTDTQYF